The 28 T cell receptor beta chains in this list originate from one sample, sequenced in a study of cytomegalovirus exposure and HLA in healthy donors. Generated by immunoSEQ multiplex PCR, the TCRdb table keeps only in-frame clones and is missing some. The sample yields about 88,000 clones, 95% to 98% seen once. Sequencing used PBMCs. These receptors came from a man aged 18 to 30 in good health and CMV-seronegative.

The chain employs TRBV5-4 and TRBJ1-2; 8 bases agree with TRBD1. The CDR3 is made up of 15 amino acids. Per germline, CDR1 SGHNT and CDR2 YYREEE (reference sequence). V lost 0 bases, J lost 4 bases, and 5 bases stayed unmatched. The CDR3 DNA follows: TGTGCCAGCAGCTTGGAACAGGGGGTAACCTATGGCTACACCTTC. Amino acid sequence: CASSLEQGVTYGYTF.

This rearrangement joins TRBV4-1 to TRBJ1-5, with 9 bases that match TRBD1. CDR1 MGHRA and CDR2 YSYEKL come from the germline V gene. The CDR3 totals 16 residues. With 0 bases clipped from V and 7 bases from J, the junction kept 7 bases outside the gene matches. The CDR3 loop is CASSQDVGQGKQPQHF. The CDR3 DNA reads TGCGCCAGCAGCCAAGATGTCGGACAGGGGAAACAGCCCCAGCATTTT.

This clone was seen only once. The chain joins TRBV27 to TRBJ2-7; tentatively, D is TRBD2 (5 bases). Looked up from germline, CDR1 is MNHEY and CDR2 is SMNVEV (reference sequence). Trimming cost V 5 bases and J 0 bases, with 17 bases left between them. The CDR3 runs 16 residues. As DNA, the CDR3 is TGTGCCAGCAGTGCCAATGCACCGCGGGTCTCCTACGAGCAGTACGTC. This sequence encodes CASSANAPRVSYEQYV.

The CDR3 DNA follows: TGTGCCAGCAGCTCTTCGCAGGGCCCTGGAAACACCATATATTTT. It encodes CASSSSQGPGNTIYF. The chain is built from TRBV9 and TRBJ1-3; possibly TRBD1 for D (5 bases). V gave up 4 bases and J gave up 2 bases, with 13 bases separating them. The CDR3 is 15 residues long. Germline V CDR1 and CDR2: SGDLS, YYNGEE.

The chain employs TRBV6-1 and TRBJ2-7; D may be TRBD1 (6 bases). Germline V gene lookup returns CDR1 MNHNS and CDR2 SASEGT. The CDR3 spans 16 residues. Trimming took off 2 bases at V and 1 base at J, with 15 bases between the two ends. The CDR3 coding sequence is TGTGCCAGCAGTGAATTGGGGGCTACGCTTTCCTACGAGCAGTACTTC. Translating it yields CASSELGATLSYEQYF.

The chain combines TRBV6-5 with TRBJ1-1; the D is unclear. The CDR3 spans 11 residues. The germline V and J ends were trimmed by 7 bases and 6 bases, with 9 bases remaining between them. Germline V CDR1 and CDR2: MNHEY, SVGAGI. The CDR3 protein is CASTTRSEAFF. For the CDR3, the DNA is TGTGCCAGCACAACGCGGTCTGAAGCTTTCTTT.

The chain links TRBV19 to TRBJ1-4; 9 positions agree with TRBD1. CDR1 and CDR2 (germline): LNHDA, SQIVND (reference sequence). With 5 bases clipped from V and 5 bases from J, the junction kept 6 bases outside the gene matches. The length of the CDR3 is 15 residues. CDR3 nucleotides: TGTGCCAGTAGTCCGGCGGGGACAGGGAATGAAAAACTGTTTTTT. Translated: CASSPAGTGNEKLFF.

This chain joins TRBV15 and TRBJ2-1; 16 bases line up with TRBD2. The V and J ends lost 3 bases and 0 bases, in that order; junction bases with no gene match: 8. Germline CDR1 reads LNHNV; CDR2 reads YYDKDF (reference sequence). This CDR3 comprises 20 residues. CDR3 amino acids: CATSSKPGLAGGSSYNEQFF. The CDR3, as DNA: TGTGCCACCAGCAGCAAGCCGGGACTAGCGGGAGGGAGCTCCTACAATGAGCAGTTCTTC.

The chain combines TRBV9 with TRBJ1-1, with D possibly being TRBD1 (5 bases). Germline-derived CDR1 and CDR2 are SGDLS and YYNGEE. The CDR3 is 15 amino acids. The ends were cut back, 2 bases at V and 4 bases at J, with 15 bases in the middle. The CDR3 here is CASSVGLSKITEAFF. The CDR3 DNA reads TGTGCCAGCAGCGTGGGGCTCTCTAAAATCACTGAAGCTTTCTTT.

The chain joins TRBV2 to TRBJ2-7; 9 bases line up with TRBD1. The CDR3 is made up of 14 amino acids. Germline V gene sequence: CDR1 SNHLY, CDR2 FYNNEI. V was clipped by 6 bases and J by 3 bases; unmatched bases: 6. The CDR3 DNA reads TGTGCCAGCAGCAGGGACAGGGATATCTACGAGCAGTACTTC. It yields the protein CASSRDRDIYEQYF.

The rearrangement links TRBV7-3 to TRBJ1-2, with 7 bases fitting TRBD1. J gave up 8 bases and V 3 bases, and 12 bases lay outside the gene matches. The CDR3 runs to 15 residues. Germline V gene lookup returns CDR1 SGHTA and CDR2 FQGTGA. The DNA for the CDR3 is TGTGCCAGCAGCTTCAGACAGGGCTTGGGGGGAGGCTACACCTTC. This encodes CASSFRQGLGGGYTF. Full variable domain (rest looked up from reference TRBV7-3 and TRBJ1-2): GAGVSQTPSNKVTEKGKYVELRCDPISGHTALYWYRQSLGQGPEFLIYFQGTGAADDSGLPNDRFFAVRPEGSVSTLKIQRTERGDSAVYLCASSFRQGLGGGYTFGSGTRLTVV.

The V and J genes are TRBV19 and TRBJ1-5, with a tentative D call TRBD1 (5 bases). V shed 0 bases and J shed 3 bases, with 9 bases lying between them. This CDR3 has 15 amino acids. The germline CDR1 and CDR2 sequences are LNHDA and SQIVND (reference sequence). CDR3 amino acids: CASSIDREVNQPQHF. In DNA, the CDR3 is TGTGCCAGTAGTATAGACAGGGAGGTCAATCAGCCCCAGCATTTT.

The genes are TRBV5-8 and TRBJ2-7, with D perhaps TRBD1 (5 bases). The CDR3 runs 18 residues. V shed 0 bases and J shed 2 bases, with 21 bases lying between them. Germline V CDR1 and CDR2: SGHTS, YDEGEE. The CDR3 nucleotides are TGTGCCAGCAGCTTGGATATTTGGCAGGGCCCGACCCCCTACGAGCAGTACGTC. Translating gives CASSLDIWQGPTPYEQYV.

This clone was observed a single time. J is TRBJ1-3 and V is TRBV27; TRBD1 agrees at 7 bases. This CDR3 is built from 15 residues. Germline CDR1 MNHEY, CDR2 SMNVEV (reference sequence). J gave up 9 bases and V 5 bases, and 13 bases lay outside the gene matches. The CDR3 protein is CASSLLPTGLGTIYF. In nucleotides, the CDR3 is TGTGCCAGCAGTCTTCTCCCGACAGGGTTGGGCACCATATATTTT.

The J gene is TRBJ2-7, the V gene TRBV28; D perhaps matches TRBD2 (6 bases). Germline V gives CDR1 MDHEN, CDR2 SYDVKM. V gave up 3 bases and J gave up 3 bases, with 9 bases separating them. This CDR3 has 13 amino acids. CDR3 in amino acids: CASSFTGVYEQYV. CDR3 in DNA: TGTGCCAGCAGTTTTACGGGAGTCTACGAGCAGTACGTC.

This sequence joins TRBV14 and TRBJ1-1; D gene unclear. The CDR3 consists of 17 residues. The germline gives CDR1 SGHDN, CDR2 FVKESK. Deletions cut 5 bases from V and 1 base from J, with 20 bases between. In DNA form, the CDR3 reads TGTGCCAGCAGCAAAACTCCGCTAGGCCCTCAGAACACTGAAGCTTTCTTT. This sequence encodes CASSKTPLGPQNTEAFF.

The chain is built from TRBV7-2 and TRBJ2-3; D may be TRBD2 (5 bases). The V end lost 2 bases, the J end lost 1 base, and 13 bases lay between the germline ends. Germline CDR1 is SGHTA and CDR2 is FQGNSA. The CDR3 contains 16 residues. In DNA form, the CDR3 reads TGTGCCAGCAGCTTACAACTAGACGCGCGCACAGATACGCAGTATTTT. Its protein product is CASSLQLDARTDTQYF.

The V and J genes are TRBV19 and TRBJ1-2; D may be TRBD1 (5 bases). The V and J ends lost 2 bases and 4 bases respectively, with 8 bases between them. The length of the CDR3 is 13 residues. Germline CDR1 reads LNHDA; CDR2 reads SQIVND (reference sequence). The CDR3 sequence: CASSIQGLYGYTF. In DNA form, the CDR3 reads TGTGCCAGTAGTATACAGGGACTCTATGGCTACACCTTC. Supplemented by reference TRBV19 and TRBJ1-2, the full variable domain reads DGGITQSPKYLFRKEGQNVTLSCEQNLNHDAMYWYRQDPGQGLRLIYYSQIVNDFQKGDIAEGYSVSREKKESFPLTVTSAQKNPTAFYLCASSIQGLYGYTFGSGTRLTVV.

This clone was seen more than once but under ten times. This chain joins TRBV14 and TRBJ2-2; 7 nucleotides align to TRBD1. Germline V gene data show CDR1 as SGHDN and CDR2 as FVKESK. The CDR3 sequence is 17 residues long. V was pared by 4 bases and J by 6 bases, with 14 bases of the junction left unmatched. The CDR3 nucleotides read TGTGCCAGCAGCCTTCTCAAGACAGGGTTTCGGGCCGGGGAGCTGTTTTTT. Translated: CASSLLKTGFRAGELFF. Filled out from reference TRBV14 and TRBJ2-2, the complete variable domain reads EAGVTQFPSHSVIEKGQTVTLRCDPISGHDNLYWYRRVMGKEIKFLLHFVKESKQDESGMPNNRFLAERTGGTYSTLKVQPAELEDSGVYFCASSLLKTGFRAGELFFGEGSRLTVL.

The chain carries TRBV5-5 and TRBJ2-5; TRBD1 matches 11 bases. Germline assignment: CDR1 SGHKS and CDR2 YYEKEE (reference sequence). This CDR3 has 15 residues. V shed 5 bases, J shed 5 bases, and the junction held 8 bases outside the gene matches. CDR3 region: CASRLPGQGEETQYF. The CDR3 DNA follows: TGTGCCAGCAGATTACCGGGACAGGGGGAGGAGACCCAGTACTTC.

CDR3 loop: CASSILGLAGGGRGELFF. CDR3 coding DNA: TGTGCCAGTAGTATACTCGGACTAGCGGGAGGGGGACGCGGGGAGCTGTTTTTT. The V and J genes are TRBV19 and TRBJ2-2, with 15 bases that match TRBD2. The V gene's germline CDR1 is LNHDA and CDR2 SQIVND (reference sequence). Trimming took 2 bases from V and 7 from J; bases not matched to a gene: 8. The CDR3 is made up of 18 amino acids.

The chain links TRBV30 to TRBJ1-2; no reliable D call. The germline gives CDR1 GTSNPN, CDR2 SVGIG (reference sequence). V gave up 0 bases and J gave up 6 bases, with 11 bases separating them. The CDR3 loop spans 13 amino acids. The CDR3 DNA sequence: TGTGCCTGGAGTGTATCTCGGGTTGATGGCTACACCTTC. Residues: CAWSVSRVDGYTF.

This clone was detected a few times. The CDR3 protein is CASSLSFGSGMPNEQFF. The CDR3 nucleotides are TGTGCCAGCAGTTTATCGTTCGGTAGCGGGATGCCGAATGAGCAGTTCTTC. The V and J genes are TRBV27 and TRBJ2-1; 8 bases fit TRBD2. J lost 7 bases, V lost 0 bases, and 11 bases had no gene match. From germline, CDR1 is MNHEY and CDR2 SMNVEV (reference sequence). The CDR3 runs 17 residues.

The V and J genes are TRBV5-1 and TRBJ2-1, with 8 bases that match TRBD1. This CDR3 region has 14 residues. The V gene end was trimmed by 4 bases and the J gene end by 8 bases; junction bases not matched to a gene: 8. Germline loops: CDR1 SGHRS, CDR2 YFSETQ. The CDR3 coding sequence is TGCGCCAGCAGCCCCGGACAGGGTAGAGATGAGCAGTTCTTC. This encodes CASSPGQGRDEQFF. The full variable domain, with the rest looked up from reference TRBV5-1 and TRBJ2-1, is KAGVTQTPRYLIKTRGQQVTLSCSPISGHRSVSWYQQTPGQGLQFLFEYFSETQRNKGNFPGRFSGRQFSNSRSEMNVSTLELGDSALYLCASSPGQGRDEQFFGPGTRLTVL.

The genes are TRBV6-6 and TRBJ2-1; TRBD2 aligns across 14 bases. The V and J ends lost 8 bases and 7 bases, in that order; junction bases with no gene match: 10. The length of the CDR3 is 16 residues. CDR1 is MNHNY and CDR2 is SVGAGI in the germline V gene (reference sequence). DNA of the CDR3: TGTGCCAGCTCGACTAGCGGGAGGGCCCTTTTTAATGAGCAGTTCTTC. Its protein product is CASSTSGRALFNEQFF.

This chain joins TRBV7-8 and TRBJ1-2; D possibly corresponds to TRBD1 (6 bases). V was shortened by 5 bases and J by 8 bases, with 24 bases between the two germline ends. The CDR3 extends over 16 amino acids. From germline, CDR1 is SGHVS and CDR2 FQNEAQ. CDR3 sequence: CASSPHDRMSSRGYTF. The DNA for the CDR3 is TGTGCCAGCAGCCCCCACGACAGGATGTCGAGTAGGGGCTACACCTTC.

The rearrangement links TRBV11-3 to TRBJ2-5, with 8 bases lining up with TRBD1. Germline CDR1 and CDR2: SGHNT and YENEEA. The CDR3 runs 16 residues. V lost 4 bases to trimming and J lost 2 bases; unmatched junction nucleotides: 9. In DNA, the CDR3 is TGTGCCAGCAGCTCCTTCGACAGGGGAGGTCAAGAGACCCAGTACTTC. This translates into CASSSFDRGGQETQYF.

V is TRBV19 and J is TRBJ2-1; D perhaps matches TRBD2 (5 bases). V was trimmed by 5 bases and J by 0 bases, leaving 17 bases between them. The CDR3 loop spans 17 amino acids. In germline, CDR1 is LNHDA, CDR2 SQIVND (reference sequence). CDR3 loop: CASSPLGAASSYNEQFF. DNA of the CDR3: TGTGCCAGTAGTCCCCTGGGAGCGGCTAGCTCCTACAATGAGCAGTTCTTC.